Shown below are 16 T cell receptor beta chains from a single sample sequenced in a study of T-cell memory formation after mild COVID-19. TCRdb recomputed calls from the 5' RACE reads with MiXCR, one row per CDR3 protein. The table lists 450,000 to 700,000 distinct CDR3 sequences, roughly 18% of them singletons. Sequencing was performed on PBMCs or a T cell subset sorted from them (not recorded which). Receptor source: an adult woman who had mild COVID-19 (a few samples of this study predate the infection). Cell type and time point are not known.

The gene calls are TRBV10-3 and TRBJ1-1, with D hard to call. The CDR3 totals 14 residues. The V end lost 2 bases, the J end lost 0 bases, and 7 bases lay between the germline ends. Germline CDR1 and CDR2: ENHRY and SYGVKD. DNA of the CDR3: TGTGCCATCAGTGAGGTGGACGTGAACACTGAAGCTTTCTTT. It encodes CAISEVDVNTEAFF.

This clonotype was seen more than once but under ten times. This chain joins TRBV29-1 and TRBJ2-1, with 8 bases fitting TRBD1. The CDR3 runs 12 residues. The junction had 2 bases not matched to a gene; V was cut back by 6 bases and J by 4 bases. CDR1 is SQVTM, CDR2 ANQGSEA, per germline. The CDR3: CSVRTGYNEQFF. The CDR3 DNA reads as TGCAGCGTCCGGACAGGGTACAATGAGCAGTTCTTC.

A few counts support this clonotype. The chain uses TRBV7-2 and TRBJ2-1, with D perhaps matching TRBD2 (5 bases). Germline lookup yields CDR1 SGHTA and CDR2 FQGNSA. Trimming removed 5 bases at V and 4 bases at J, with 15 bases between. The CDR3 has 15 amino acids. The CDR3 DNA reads TGTGCCAGCAGCCCGACGGCTAGCTATTACAATGAGCAGTTCTTC. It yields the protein CASSPTASYYNEQFF.

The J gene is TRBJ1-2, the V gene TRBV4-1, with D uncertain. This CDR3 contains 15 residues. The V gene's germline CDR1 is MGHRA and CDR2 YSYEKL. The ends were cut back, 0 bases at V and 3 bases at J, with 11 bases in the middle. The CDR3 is CASSQESSGHYGYTF. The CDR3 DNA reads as TGCGCCAGCAGCCAAGAATCTTCCGGGCACTATGGCTACACCTTC.

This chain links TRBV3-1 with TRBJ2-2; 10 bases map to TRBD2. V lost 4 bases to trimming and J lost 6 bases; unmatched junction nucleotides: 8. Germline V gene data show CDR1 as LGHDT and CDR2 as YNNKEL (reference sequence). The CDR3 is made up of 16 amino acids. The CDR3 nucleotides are TGTGCCAGCAGCCCTCGGCTAGCGGGAGTTGCCGGGGAGCTGTTTTTT. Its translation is CASSPRLAGVAGELFF.

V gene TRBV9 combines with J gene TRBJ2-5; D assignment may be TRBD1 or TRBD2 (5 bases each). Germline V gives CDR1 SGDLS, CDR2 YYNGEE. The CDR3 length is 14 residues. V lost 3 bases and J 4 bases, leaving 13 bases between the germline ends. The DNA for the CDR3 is TGTGCCAGCAGCGCGGCCGGGACGCGAGAGACCCAGTACTTC. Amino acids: CASSAAGTRETQYF.

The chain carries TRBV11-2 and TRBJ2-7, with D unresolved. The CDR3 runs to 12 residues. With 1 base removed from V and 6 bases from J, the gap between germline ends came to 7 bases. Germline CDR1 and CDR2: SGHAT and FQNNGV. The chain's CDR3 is CASSLAPLEQYF. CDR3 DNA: TGTGCCAGCAGCTTAGCCCCTCTCGAGCAGTACTTC.

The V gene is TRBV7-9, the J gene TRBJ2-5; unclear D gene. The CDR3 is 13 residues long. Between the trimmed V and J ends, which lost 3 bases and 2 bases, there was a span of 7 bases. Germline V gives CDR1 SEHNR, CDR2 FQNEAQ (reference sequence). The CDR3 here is CASSFNFQETQYF. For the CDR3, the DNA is TGTGCCAGCAGCTTCAACTTTCAAGAGACCCAGTACTTC.

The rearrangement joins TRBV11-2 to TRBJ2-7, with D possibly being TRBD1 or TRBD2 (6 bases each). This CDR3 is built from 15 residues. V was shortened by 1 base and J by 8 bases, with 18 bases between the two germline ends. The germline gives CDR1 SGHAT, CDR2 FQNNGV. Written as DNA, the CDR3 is TGTGCCAGCAGCTTAGCGGGGGCCGGAATTAGGAAGCAGTACTTC. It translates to CASSLAGAGIRKQYF.

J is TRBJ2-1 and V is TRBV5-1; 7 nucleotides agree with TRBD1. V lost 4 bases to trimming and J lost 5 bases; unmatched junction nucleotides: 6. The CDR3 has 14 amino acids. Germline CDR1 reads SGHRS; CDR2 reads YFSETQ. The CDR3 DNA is TGCGCCAGCAGCCCCATGACAGGGCACAATGAGCAGTTCTTC. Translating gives CASSPMTGHNEQFF.

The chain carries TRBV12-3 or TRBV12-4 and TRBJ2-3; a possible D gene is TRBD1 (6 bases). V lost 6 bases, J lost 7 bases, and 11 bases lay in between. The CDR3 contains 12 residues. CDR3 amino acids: CASRGTPNTQYF. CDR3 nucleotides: TGTGCCAGCAGGGGGACACCAAATACGCAGTATTTT.

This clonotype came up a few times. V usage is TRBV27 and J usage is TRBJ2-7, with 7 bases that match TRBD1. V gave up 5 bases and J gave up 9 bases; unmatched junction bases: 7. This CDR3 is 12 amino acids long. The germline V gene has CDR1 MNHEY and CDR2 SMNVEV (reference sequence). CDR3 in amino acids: CASSRQGQVQYF. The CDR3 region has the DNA TGTGCCAGCAGTCGACAGGGTCAAGTGCAGTACTTC.

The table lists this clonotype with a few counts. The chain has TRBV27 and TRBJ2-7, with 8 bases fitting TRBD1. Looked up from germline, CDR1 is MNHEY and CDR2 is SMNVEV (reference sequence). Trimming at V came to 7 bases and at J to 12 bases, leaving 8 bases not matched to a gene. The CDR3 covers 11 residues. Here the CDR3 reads CASTGTGTWYF. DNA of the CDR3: TGTGCCAGCACTGGGACAGGAACGTGGTACTTC.

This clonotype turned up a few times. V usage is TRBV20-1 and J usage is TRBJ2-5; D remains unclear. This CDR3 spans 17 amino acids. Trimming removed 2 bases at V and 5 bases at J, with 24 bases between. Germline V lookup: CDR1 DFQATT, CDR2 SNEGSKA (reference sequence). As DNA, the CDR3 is TGCAGTGCTAGATCGACCTTGGCGCCCGATGGGTGGGAGACCCAGTACTTC. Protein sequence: CSARSTLAPDGWETQYF.

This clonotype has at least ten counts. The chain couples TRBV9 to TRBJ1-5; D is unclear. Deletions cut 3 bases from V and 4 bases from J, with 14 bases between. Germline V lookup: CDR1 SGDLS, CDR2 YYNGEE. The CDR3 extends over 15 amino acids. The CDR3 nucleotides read TGTGCCAGCAGCGACTCGCCCGGGTGGAATCAGCCCCAGCATTTT. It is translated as CASSDSPGWNQPQHF. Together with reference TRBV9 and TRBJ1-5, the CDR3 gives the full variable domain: DSGVTQTPKHLITATGQRVTLRCSPRSGDLSVYWYQQSLDQGLQFLIQYYNGEERAKGNILERFSAQQFPDLHSELNLSSLELGDSALYFCASSDSPGWNQPQHFGDGTRLSIL.

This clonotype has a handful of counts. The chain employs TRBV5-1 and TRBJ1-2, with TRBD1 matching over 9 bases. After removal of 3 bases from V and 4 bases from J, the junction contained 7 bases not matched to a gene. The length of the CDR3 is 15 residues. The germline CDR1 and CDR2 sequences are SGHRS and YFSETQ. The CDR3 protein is CASSSTGGSVYGYTF. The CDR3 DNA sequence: TGCGCCAGCAGCTCTACAGGGGGCTCTGTCTATGGCTACACCTTC.